This T cell receptor (beta chain) was captured in a study of cytomegalovirus exposure and HLA in healthy donors. Findings and caveats of the study: Investigators reported over 150 TCR beta chains as tied to cytomegalovirus. No immune exposure information besides CMV serostatus was available.

Researchers ran the PCR with 60 Vbeta and 13 Jbeta primers. Profiled with immunoSEQ multiplex PCR; TCRdb holds only in-frame clones, not every one. The sample lists 160,000 or so clones; around four fifths were seen once. This clone has more than one count but fewer than ten. The target antigen is unknown. The CDR3 spans 16 residues. CDR1 is SGDLS, CDR2 YYNGEE, per germline. Trimming pared 3 bases from V and 3 bases from J, leaving 19 bases between. The chain is built from TRBV9 and TRBJ2-7, with D uncertain. The clonotype comes from a young man in good health and CMV-seropositive. Sequencing was done on a sample of PBMCs. In DNA form, the CDR3 reads TGTGCCAGCAGCGAGGTCGGAGACGCCTCCTTCTACGAGCAGTACTTC. It translates to CASSEVGDASFYEQYF.